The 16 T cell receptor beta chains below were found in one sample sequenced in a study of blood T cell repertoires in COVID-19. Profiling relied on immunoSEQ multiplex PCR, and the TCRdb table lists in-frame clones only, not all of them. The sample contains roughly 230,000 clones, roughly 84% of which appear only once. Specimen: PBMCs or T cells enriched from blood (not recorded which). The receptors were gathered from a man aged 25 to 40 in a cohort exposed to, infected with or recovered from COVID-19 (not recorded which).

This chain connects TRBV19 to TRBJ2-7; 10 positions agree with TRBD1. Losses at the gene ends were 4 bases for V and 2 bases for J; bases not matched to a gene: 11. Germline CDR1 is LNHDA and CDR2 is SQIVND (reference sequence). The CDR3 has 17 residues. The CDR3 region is CASSTLRSGTGAYEQYF. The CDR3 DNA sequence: TGTGCCAGTAGTACCCTCCGGTCCGGGACAGGGGCCTACGAGCAGTACTTC.

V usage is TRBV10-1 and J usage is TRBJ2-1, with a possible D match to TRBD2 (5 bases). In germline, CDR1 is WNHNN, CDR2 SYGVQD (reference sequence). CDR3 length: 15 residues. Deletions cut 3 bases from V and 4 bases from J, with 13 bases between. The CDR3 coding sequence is TGCGCCAGCAGTGATTCACTGACTACGTACAATGAGCAGTTCTTC. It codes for CASSDSLTTYNEQFF.

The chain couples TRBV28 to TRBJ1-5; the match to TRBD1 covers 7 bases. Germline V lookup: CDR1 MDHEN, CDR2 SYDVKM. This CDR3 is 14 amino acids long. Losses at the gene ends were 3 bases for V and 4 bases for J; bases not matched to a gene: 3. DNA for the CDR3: TGTGCCAGCAGTTTCGGGGACAGAAATCAGCCCCAGCATTTT. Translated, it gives CASSFGDRNQPQHF.

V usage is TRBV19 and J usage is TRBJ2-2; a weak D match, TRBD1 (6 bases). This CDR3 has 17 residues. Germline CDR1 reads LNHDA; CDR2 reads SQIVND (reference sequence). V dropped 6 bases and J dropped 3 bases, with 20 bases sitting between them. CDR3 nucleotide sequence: TGTGCCAGTAGGCCGATGGACAGTTCCGGGGACACCGGGGAGCTGTTTTTT. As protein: CASRPMDSSGDTGELFF.

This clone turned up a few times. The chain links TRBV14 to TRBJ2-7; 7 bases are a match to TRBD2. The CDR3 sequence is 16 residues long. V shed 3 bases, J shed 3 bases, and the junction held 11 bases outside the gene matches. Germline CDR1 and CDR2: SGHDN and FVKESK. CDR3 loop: CASSHSMGTTYYEQYF. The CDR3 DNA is TGTGCCAGCAGCCACTCGATGGGGACTACTTACTACGAGCAGTACTTC.

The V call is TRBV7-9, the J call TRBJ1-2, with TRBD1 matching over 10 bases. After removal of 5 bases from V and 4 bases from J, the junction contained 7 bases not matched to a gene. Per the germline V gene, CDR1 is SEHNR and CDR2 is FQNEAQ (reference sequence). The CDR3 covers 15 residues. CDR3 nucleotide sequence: TGTGCCAGCAGCCCGTCGGGACAGGGGATCTATGGCTACACCTTC. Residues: CASSPSGQGIYGYTF.

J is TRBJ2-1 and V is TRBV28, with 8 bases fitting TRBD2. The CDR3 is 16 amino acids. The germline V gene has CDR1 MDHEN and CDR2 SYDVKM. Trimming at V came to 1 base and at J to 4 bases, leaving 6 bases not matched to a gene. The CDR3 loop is CASSLSGLVIYNEQFF. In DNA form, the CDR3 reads TGTGCCAGCAGTTTATCGGGACTAGTCATATACAATGAGCAGTTCTTC.

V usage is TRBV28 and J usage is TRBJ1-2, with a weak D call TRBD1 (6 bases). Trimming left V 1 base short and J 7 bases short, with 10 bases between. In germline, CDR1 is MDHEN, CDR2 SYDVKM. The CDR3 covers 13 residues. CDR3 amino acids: CASSLLAGAGYTF. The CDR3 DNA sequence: TGTGCCAGCAGTTTATTGGCAGGGGCTGGCTACACCTTC.

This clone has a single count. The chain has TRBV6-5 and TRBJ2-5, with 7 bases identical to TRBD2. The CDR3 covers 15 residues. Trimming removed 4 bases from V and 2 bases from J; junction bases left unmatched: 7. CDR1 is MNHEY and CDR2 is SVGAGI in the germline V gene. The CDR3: CASSFREGPQETQYF. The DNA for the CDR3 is TGTGCCAGCAGTTTCAGGGAGGGCCCTCAAGAGACCCAGTACTTC.

CDR3 protein: CASSEQGTGELFF. DNA for the CDR3: TGTGCCAGCAGTGAACAGGGAACCGGGGAGCTGTTTTTT. V usage is TRBV6-4 and J usage is TRBJ2-2, with D maybe TRBD1 (6 bases). Germline V gene sequence: CDR1 MRHNA, CDR2 SNTAGT. This CDR3 has 13 amino acids. Between the trimmed V and J ends, which lost 3 bases and 5 bases, there was a span of 7 bases.

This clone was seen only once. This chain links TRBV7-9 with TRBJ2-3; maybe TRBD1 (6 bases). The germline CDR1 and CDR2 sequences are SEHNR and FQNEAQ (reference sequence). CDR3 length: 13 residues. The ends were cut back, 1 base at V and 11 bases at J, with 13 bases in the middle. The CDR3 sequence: CASSLEGQRGQYF. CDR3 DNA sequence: TGTGCCAGCAGCTTAGAGGGACAAAGGGGGCAGTATTTT. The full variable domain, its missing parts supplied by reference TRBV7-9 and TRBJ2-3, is DTGVSQNPRHKITKRGQNVTFRCDPISEHNRLYWYRQTLGQGPEFLTYFQNEAQLEKSRLLSDRFSAERPKGSFSTLEIQRTEQGDSAMYLCASSLEGQRGQYFGPGTRLTVL.

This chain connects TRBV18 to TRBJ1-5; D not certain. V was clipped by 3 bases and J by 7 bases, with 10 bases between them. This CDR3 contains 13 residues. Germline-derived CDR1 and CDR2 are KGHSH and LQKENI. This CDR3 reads CASSPRAIQPQHF. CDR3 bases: TGTGCCAGCTCACCCCGCGCGATACAGCCCCAGCATTTT.

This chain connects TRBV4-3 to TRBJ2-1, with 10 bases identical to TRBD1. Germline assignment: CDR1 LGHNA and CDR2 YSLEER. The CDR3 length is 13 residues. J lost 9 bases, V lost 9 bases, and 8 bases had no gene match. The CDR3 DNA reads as TGCGCCAGGGGGGACAGGGGAGACAGTGAGCAGTTCTTC. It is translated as CARGDRGDSEQFF.

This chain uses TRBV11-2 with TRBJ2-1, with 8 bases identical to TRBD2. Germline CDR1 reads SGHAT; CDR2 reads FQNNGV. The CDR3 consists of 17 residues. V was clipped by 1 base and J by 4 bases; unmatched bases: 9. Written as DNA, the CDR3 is TGTGCCAGCAGCTTAGTTTTCCGGGAGGGAAGGTACAATGAGCAGTTCTTC. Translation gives CASSLVFREGRYNEQFF.

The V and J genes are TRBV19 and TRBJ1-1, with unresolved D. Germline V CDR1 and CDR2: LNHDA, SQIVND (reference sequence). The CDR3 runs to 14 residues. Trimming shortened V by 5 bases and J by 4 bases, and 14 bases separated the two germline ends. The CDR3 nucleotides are TGTGCCAGTAGTCTATCCGTGGGCACCACTGAAGCTTTCTTT. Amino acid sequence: CASSLSVGTTEAFF.

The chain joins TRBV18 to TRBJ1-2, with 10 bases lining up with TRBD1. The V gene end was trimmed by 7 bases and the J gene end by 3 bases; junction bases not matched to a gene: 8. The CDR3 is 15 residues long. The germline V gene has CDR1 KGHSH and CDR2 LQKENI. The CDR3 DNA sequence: TGTGCCAGCTACGGTGGGGGACAGGGGTACTATGGCTACACCTTC. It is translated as CASYGGGQGYYGYTF.